Shown below are 27 T cell receptor beta chains from a single sample sequenced in a study of immune heterogeneity within non-small cell lung tumors. Amplification of TCR beta CDR3 was performed by multiplex PCR with 32 V and 13 J primers. TCRdb redid the calling of the multiplex PCR reads with MiXCR, one entry per CDR3 protein. The data contain roughly 14,000 distinct CDR3 sequences, roughly 30% of them seen just once; the ten biggest clones take up around 5%. Samples each supplied about 610 ng of bulk tumor genomic DNA as template. Several biopsies per primary tumor, spaced far apart, were taken during surgery. Patients with untreated, newly diagnosed non-small cell lung cancer underwent curative surgery. The material sequenced was lung tumor tissue. These receptor sequences come from a man aged 40-55 years with non-small cell lung cancer.

The J gene is TRBJ2-5, the V gene TRBV28; D remains ambiguous. V lost 6 bases, J lost 3 bases, and 11 bases lay in between. CDR3 length equals 13 residues. Germline CDR1 MDHEN, CDR2 SYDVKM. The CDR3 reads CASSNNCEETQYF. The CDR3 coding sequence is TGTGCCAGCAGCAATAACTGCGAAGAGACCCAGTACTTC.

Regarding this clonotype: It may be a read error: a sequence one base away is much more abundant. V gene TRBV12-5 combines with J gene TRBJ2-1; TRBD2 matches 9 bases. Germline lookup yields CDR1 LGHNT and CDR2 FRNRAP. J was trimmed by 6 bases and V by 8 bases; bases with no gene match: 20. CDR3 length: 18 residues. The CDR3 DNA is TGTGCTAGTAACAAAAGGGAACTCGAGCGGGAGGTGAGCAATGAGCAGTTCTTC. This sequence encodes CASNKRELEREVSNEQFF.

This clonotype was seen more than once but under ten times. The rearrangement joins TRBV12-3 or TRBV12-4 to TRBJ2-6; the D gene could be TRBD1 or TRBD2 (6 bases each). V lost 5 bases, J lost 0 bases, and 14 bases lay in between. The CDR3 extends over 17 amino acids. Here the CDR3 DNA reads TGTGCCAGCAGTGAGGGGGGCCGCCGCTCTGGGGCCAACGTCCTGACTTTC. This translates into CASSEGGRRSGANVLTF.

Concerning this clonotype: A much larger clone differs by one base, so this may be a read error. The V call is TRBV11-2, the J call TRBJ2-7; D may correspond to TRBD1 or TRBD2 (5 bases each). The CDR3 consists of 14 residues. The germline V gene encodes CDR1 SGHAT and CDR2 FQNNGV. The CDR3 DNA is TGTGCCAGCAGCTCGGGTCGGGGCACCTACGATCAGTACTTC. Its translation is CASSSGRGTYDQYF.

On this clonotype itself: A much larger clone differs by one base, so this may be a read error. The V gene is TRBV27, the J gene TRBJ1-2; D gene uncertain. The germline gives CDR1 MNHEY, CDR2 SMNVEV (reference sequence). This CDR3 is built from 11 residues. V lost 10 bases to trimming and J lost 6 bases, with 12 bases between them. CDR3 amino acids: CAIGSGNGYTF. CDR3 in DNA: TGTGCCATCGGCTCGGGGAATGGCTACACCTTC.

This clonotype appeared many times. The chain couples TRBV5-1 to TRBJ1-1, with D possibly matching TRBD1 (5 bases). Germline V CDR1 and CDR2: SGHRS, YFSETQ. V was pared by 0 bases and J by 3 bases, with 9 bases between. The CDR3 spans 14 residues. CDR3 residues: CASSLDRRDTEAFF. CDR3 nucleotide sequence: TGCGCCAGCAGCTTGGATCGCAGGGACACTGAAGCTTTCTTT.

This clonotype was counted a few times. Possible read error: a much larger clone is one base away. The chain is built from TRBV6-5 and TRBJ1-6; D is ambiguous. The CDR3 runs 15 residues. Germline V gene data show CDR1 as MNHEY and CDR2 as SVGAGI. CDR3: CASSYSGRLNSPPHF. The CDR3 region has the DNA TGTGCCAGCAGTTACTCTGGCAGGCTTAATTCACCCCCCCACTTT.

The V call is TRBV7-8, the J call TRBJ2-5; maybe TRBD2 (6 bases). This CDR3 comprises 12 residues. The V end was cut by 0 bases, the J end by 7 bases, with 6 bases between. Per germline, CDR1 SGHVS and CDR2 FQNEAQ. CDR3 loop: CASSLAGGTQYF. CDR3 in DNA: TGTGCCAGCAGCTTAGCGGGGGGGACCCAGTACTTC.

The table lists this clonotype with a count of one. The rearrangement links TRBV4-3 to TRBJ2-1, with D perhaps matching TRBD1 or TRBD2 (6 bases each). The V and J ends lost 0 bases and 9 bases respectively, with 18 bases between them. In germline, CDR1 is LGHNA, CDR2 YSLEER. The CDR3 runs to 16 residues. As DNA, the CDR3 is TGCGCCAGCAGCCAAGATCCCAGAGCTGGAGGGGGTGAGCAGTTCTTC. This gives the protein CASSQDPRAGGGEQFF.

There are many counts of this clonotype. V is TRBV27 and J is TRBJ2-3; unclear D gene. The V and J ends lost 3 bases and 2 bases respectively, with 9 bases between them. Germline V gene sequence: CDR1 MNHEY, CDR2 SMNVEV (reference sequence). The CDR3 has 14 amino acids. CDR3 sequence reads: CASSFYQDTDTQYF. The CDR3 region has the DNA TGTGCCAGCAGTTTTTACCAAGACACAGATACGCAGTATTTT.

This clonotype has at least ten counts. The rearrangement links TRBV10-3 to TRBJ1-2; D unresolved. V gave up 3 bases and J gave up 3 bases, with 2 bases separating them. The CDR3 loop spans 11 amino acids. CDR1 is ENHRY, CDR2 SYGVKD, per germline. CDR3 residues: CAISEDYGYTF. The CDR3 nucleotides read TGTGCCATCAGTGAAGACTATGGCTACACCTTC.

As for this clonotype: A much larger clone differs by one base, so this may be a read error. J is TRBJ1-6 and V is TRBV20-1, with 7 positions matching TRBD1. This CDR3 is 15 amino acids long. Trimming cost V 1 base and J 5 bases; bases outside gene matches: 5. The germline V gene encodes CDR1 DFQATT and CDR2 SNEGSKA (reference sequence). This chain's CDR3 is CSARAVRGHNSPLHF. The DNA of the CDR3 is TGCAGTGCTAGAGCGGTGAGGGGGCATAATTCACCCCTCCACTTT.

In regard to this clonotype: The junction and the germline gene differ at one end; a read error may be behind it. V gene TRBV18 combines with J gene TRBJ1-2; 7 nucleotides match TRBD1. In germline, CDR1 is KGHSH, CDR2 LQKENI. The length of the CDR3 is 13 residues. The DNA of the CDR3 is TGTGCCAGCTCACCAGGACAGGCAGTTGGCTGCACCTTC. This gives the protein CASSPGQAVGCTF.

The DNA of the CDR3 is TGTGCCAGCAGCCATCGACTAGCGGGAGACTATGAGCAGTTCTTC. Translated, it gives CASSHRLAGDYEQFF. The chain links TRBV7-9 to TRBJ2-1, with 12 bases lining up with TRBD2. Per the germline V gene, CDR1 is SEHNR and CDR2 is FQNEAQ (reference sequence). CDR3 length: 15 amino acids. Unmatched junction bases numbered 7, after V lost 5 bases and J lost 8 bases.

The chain joins TRBV2 to TRBJ1-1; possibly TRBD1 for D (6 bases). CDR3 size: 15 residues. Trimming removed 3 bases from V and 0 bases from J, with 11 bases in between. Per germline, CDR1 SNHLY and CDR2 FYNNEI. This chain's CDR3 is CASSDSGQMNTEAFF. The CDR3 coding sequence is TGTGCCAGCAGTGACTCGGGACAAATGAACACTGAAGCTTTCTTT.

There are a few counts of this clonotype. The chain combines TRBV4-2 with TRBJ2-3; tentative D call: TRBD1 (6 bases). Trimming took off 4 bases at V and 0 bases at J, with 11 bases between the two ends. Germline CDR1 and CDR2: LGHNA and YNFKEQ. The CDR3 has 15 residues. In nucleotides, the CDR3 is TGTGCCAGCAGCCCCAGGGGAGTTAGCACAGATACGCAGTATTTT. The encoded protein is CASSPRGVSTDTQYF.

In regard to this clonotype: No DNA is shown, since the ends of the CDR3 on it are uncertain; the CDR3 is the one TCRdb lists. J is TRBJ2-7 and V is TRBV6-1; TRBD2 is the table's D call, not checked against the DNA. CDR1 is MNHNS and CDR2 is SASEGT in the germline V gene. From its first to its last residue, the CDR3 has 15 amino acids. The CDR3 protein is CASRPVAGGTIEQYF.

By proportion, this clonotype is medium-sized. The chain couples TRBV7-9 to TRBJ2-7; 7 nucleotides agree with TRBD2. With 5 bases clipped from V and 6 bases from J, the junction kept 4 bases outside the gene matches. The CDR3 has 12 amino acids. Germline CDR1 SEHNR, CDR2 FQNEAQ (reference sequence). The CDR3 DNA reads as TGTGCCAGCAGCCTTCCGGGGGGCGAGCAGTACTTC. Residues: CASSLPGGEQYF.

This clonotype was recorded once. At one of its ends the junction is not consistent with the germline gene, which may arise from a read error. The J gene is TRBJ1-6, the V gene TRBV5-4; maybe TRBD1 (5 bases). CDR1 and CDR2 (germline): SGHNT, YYREEE (reference sequence). The CDR3 consists of 16 residues. CDR3 DNA sequence: TGTGCCAGAAGCTTGGCCGCGGGGGTCTTTAATTCACCCCTCCACTTT. Translated: CARSLAAGVFNSPLHF.

The table lists this clonotype with a few counts. This rearrangement joins TRBV7-3 to TRBJ1-4, with D possibly being TRBD1 (5 bases). V gave up 5 bases and J gave up 8 bases, with 18 bases separating them. From germline, CDR1 is SGHTA and CDR2 FQGTGA. The length of the CDR3 is 15 residues. The CDR3 loop is CASSLSGTPGEKLFF. CDR3 DNA sequence: TGTGCCAGCAGCCTATCCGGGACCCCGGGGGAAAAACTGTTTTTT. Supplemented by reference TRBV7-3 and TRBJ1-4, the full variable domain reads GAGVSQTPSNKVTEKGKYVELRCDPISGHTALYWYRQSLGQGPEFLIYFQGTGAADDSGLPNDRFFAVRPEGSVSTLKIQRTERGDSAVYLCASSLSGTPGEKLFFGSGTQLSVL.

Concerning this clonotype: A much larger clone sits a single nucleotide away, making a read error possible. The J gene is TRBJ2-7, the V gene TRBV30; a weak D match, TRBD2 (5 bases). This CDR3 has 14 residues. The germline V gene has CDR1 GTSNPN and CDR2 SVGIG (reference sequence). The CDR3 protein is CACSVPSPLYEQYF. The DNA for the CDR3 is TGTGCCTGTAGTGTACCTAGCCCCCTCTACGAGCAGTACTTC.

This clonotype was seen repeatedly, ten times or more. V usage is TRBV20-1 and J usage is TRBJ2-7, with 10 bases aligning to TRBD2. V lost 7 bases, J lost 4 bases, and 10 bases stayed unmatched. The germline V gene has CDR1 DFQATT and CDR2 SNEGSKA (reference sequence). The CDR3 sequence is 14 residues long. The CDR3 loop is CSVRGTSEMYEQYF. The DNA for the CDR3 is TGCAGTGTTAGGGGGACTAGCGAGATGTACGAGCAGTACTTC.

Of note for this clonotype: A much larger clone differs from this one at a single base, so this may be a read error. The genes are TRBV6-8 and TRBJ2-1; D remains ambiguous. Germline lookup yields CDR1 MNHGY and CDR2 SAAAGT. CDR3 length: 12 residues. The CDR3 nucleotides are TGTGCGACCACCGCGGTAGTCGGTGAGCAGTTCTTC. Its protein product is CATTAVVGEQFF.

This clonotype has ten or more counts. CDR3 in amino acids: CASSLGSSGVINEKLFF. The DNA of the CDR3 is TGTGCCAGCAGCTTAGGTTCTTCTGGGGTGATTAATGAAAAACTGTTTTTT. The rearrangement joins TRBV7-8 to TRBJ1-4; D uncertain. Germline V gene lookup returns CDR1 SGHVS and CDR2 FQNEAQ. V gave up 1 base and J gave up 4 bases, with 16 bases separating them. The CDR3 spans 17 residues.

Judged by abundance, this clonotype is medium-sized. The rearrangement uses TRBV20-1 and TRBJ2-2; no clear D. The CDR3 extends over 14 amino acids. Germline V gene lookup returns CDR1 DFQATT and CDR2 SNEGSKA (reference sequence). The V and J ends lost 0 bases and 7 bases respectively, with 12 bases between them. The CDR3 sequence is CSARDKALHGELFF. The CDR3 DNA reads TGCAGTGCTAGAGATAAGGCCCTACACGGGGAGCTGTTTTTT.

This clonotype was seen only once. A clone one base away is much larger, so this may be a read error. This sequence joins TRBV7-2 and TRBJ1-6; 7 bases align to TRBD1. This CDR3 is 14 amino acids long. The germline V gene encodes CDR1 SGHTA and CDR2 FQGNSA. Germline trimming cut 5 bases from V and 8 bases from J; bases unmatched to any gene: 6. CDR3 sequence reads: CASSTYGQDSPLHF. As DNA, the CDR3 is TGTGCCAGCAGCACCTACGGACAGGATTCACCCCTCCACTTT.

In this sample, this clonotype turned up once. One base away lies a much larger clone, so this may be a sequencing read error. This chain joins TRBV11-3 and TRBJ2-7; possibly TRBD2 for D (6 bases). Per the germline V gene, CDR1 is SGHNT and CDR2 is YENEEA. This CDR3 region has 11 residues. CDR3 bases: TGTGCCAACAGCCGTGCGGGGGAGCAGTACTTC. This sequence encodes CANSRAGEQYF.